This T cell receptor beta chain appears in the sequencing data of a study of T cells in Graves' hyperthyroidism and ophthalmopathy. This clonotype was seen ten or more times. RNA transcripts gave rise to amplified TCR beta CDR3 regions. The HTBI set primed first-round TCR CDR3 RT-PCR. TCRdb re-derived calls from the multiplex PCR reads in MiXCR, one entry per CDR3 protein. The table shows approximately 600,000 distinct CDR3 sequences, with roughly 14% occurring only once. Germline V lookup: CDR1 MNHNS, CDR2 SASEGT. CDR3 length equals 18 residues. Trimming removed 3 bases at V and 0 bases at J, with 18 bases between.

This TCR derives from a woman in her thirties or forties with Graves' ophthalmopathy. Specimen: blood. V usage is TRBV6-1 and J usage is TRBJ1-5; D gene ambiguous. The CDR3 DNA reads TGTGCCAGCAGTGAGAGACGGAACCGTCTTAATAGCAATCAGCCCCAGCATTTT. Its translation is CASSERRNRLNSNQPQHF.